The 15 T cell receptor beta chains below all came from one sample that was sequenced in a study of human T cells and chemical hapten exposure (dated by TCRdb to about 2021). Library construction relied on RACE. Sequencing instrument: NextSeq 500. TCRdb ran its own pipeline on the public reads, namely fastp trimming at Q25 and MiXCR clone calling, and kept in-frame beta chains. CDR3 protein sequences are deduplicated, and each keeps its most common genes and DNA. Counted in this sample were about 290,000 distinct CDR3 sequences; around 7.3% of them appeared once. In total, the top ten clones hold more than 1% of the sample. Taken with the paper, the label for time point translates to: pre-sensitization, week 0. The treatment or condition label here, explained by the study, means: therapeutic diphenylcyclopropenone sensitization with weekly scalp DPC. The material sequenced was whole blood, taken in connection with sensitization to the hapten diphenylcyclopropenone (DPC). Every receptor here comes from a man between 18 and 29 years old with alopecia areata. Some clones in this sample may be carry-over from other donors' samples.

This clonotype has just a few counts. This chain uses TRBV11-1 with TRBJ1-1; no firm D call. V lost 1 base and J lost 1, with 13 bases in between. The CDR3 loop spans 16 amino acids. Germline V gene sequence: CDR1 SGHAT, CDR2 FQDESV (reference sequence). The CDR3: CASSLVVLSGNTEAFF. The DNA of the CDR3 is TGTGCCAGCAGCTTAGTGGTTCTCTCGGGGAACACTGAAGCTTTCTTT.

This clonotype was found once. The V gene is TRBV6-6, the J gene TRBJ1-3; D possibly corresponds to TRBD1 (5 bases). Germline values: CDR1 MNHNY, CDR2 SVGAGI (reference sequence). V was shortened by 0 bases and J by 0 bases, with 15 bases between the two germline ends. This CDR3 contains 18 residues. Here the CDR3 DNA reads TGTGCCAGCAGTTACTCGATAGCAGGGTCAAGCTCTGGAAACACCATATATTTT. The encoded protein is CASSYSIAGSSSGNTIYF.

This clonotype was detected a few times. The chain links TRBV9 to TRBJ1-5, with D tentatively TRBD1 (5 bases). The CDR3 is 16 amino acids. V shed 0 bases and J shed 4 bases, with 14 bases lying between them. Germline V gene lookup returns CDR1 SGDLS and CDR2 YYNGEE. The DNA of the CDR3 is TGTGCCAGCAGCGTAGGATCAGGGAATGGGAATCAGCCCCAGCATTTT. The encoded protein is CASSVGSGNGNQPQHF.

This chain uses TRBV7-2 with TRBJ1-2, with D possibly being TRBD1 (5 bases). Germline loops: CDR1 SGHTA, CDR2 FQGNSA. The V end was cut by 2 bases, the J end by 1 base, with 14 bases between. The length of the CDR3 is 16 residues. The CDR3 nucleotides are TGTGCCAGCAGCTTATGGACACCTTACATTAACTATGGCTACACCTTC. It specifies CASSLWTPYINYGYTF.

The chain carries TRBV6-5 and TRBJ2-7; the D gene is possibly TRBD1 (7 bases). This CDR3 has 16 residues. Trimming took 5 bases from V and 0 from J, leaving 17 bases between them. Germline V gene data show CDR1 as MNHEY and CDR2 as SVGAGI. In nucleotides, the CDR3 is TGTGCCAGCAGTCCCCCTGGAGGGGGCGCCTCCTACGAGCAGTACTTC. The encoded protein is CASSPPGGGASYEQYF.

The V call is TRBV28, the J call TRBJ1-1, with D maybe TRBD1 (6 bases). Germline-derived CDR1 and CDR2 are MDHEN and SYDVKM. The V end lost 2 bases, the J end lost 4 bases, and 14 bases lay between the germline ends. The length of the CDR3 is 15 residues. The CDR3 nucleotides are TGTGCCAGCAGTTTACCAGGACAGTTTTCCACTGAAGCTTTCTTT. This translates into CASSLPGQFSTEAFF.

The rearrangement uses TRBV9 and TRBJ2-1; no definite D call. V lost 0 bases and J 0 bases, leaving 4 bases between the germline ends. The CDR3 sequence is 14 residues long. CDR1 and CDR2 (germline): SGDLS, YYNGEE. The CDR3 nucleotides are TGTGCCAGCAGCGTAGGCAGCTCCTACAATGAGCAGTTCTTC. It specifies CASSVGSSYNEQFF. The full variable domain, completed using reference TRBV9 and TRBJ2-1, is DSGVTQTPKHLITATGQRVTLRCSPRSGDLSVYWYQQSLDQGLQFLIQYYNGEERAKGNILERFSAQQFPDLHSELNLSSLELGDSALYFCASSVGSSYNEQFFGPGTRLTVL.

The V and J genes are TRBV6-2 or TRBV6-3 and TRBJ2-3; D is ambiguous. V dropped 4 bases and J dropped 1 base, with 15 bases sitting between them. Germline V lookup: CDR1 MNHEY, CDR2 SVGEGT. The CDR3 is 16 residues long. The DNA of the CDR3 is TGTGCCAGCAGTTCGAGGTTACCAGTAGGCACAGATACGCAGTATTTT. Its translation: CASSSRLPVGTDTQYF.

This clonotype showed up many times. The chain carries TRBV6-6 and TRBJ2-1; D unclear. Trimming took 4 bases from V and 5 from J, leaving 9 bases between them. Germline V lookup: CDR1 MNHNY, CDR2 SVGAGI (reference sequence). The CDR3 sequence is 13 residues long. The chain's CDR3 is CASSSTANNEQFF. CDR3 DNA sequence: TGTGCCAGCAGTTCCACAGCTAACAATGAGCAGTTCTTC.

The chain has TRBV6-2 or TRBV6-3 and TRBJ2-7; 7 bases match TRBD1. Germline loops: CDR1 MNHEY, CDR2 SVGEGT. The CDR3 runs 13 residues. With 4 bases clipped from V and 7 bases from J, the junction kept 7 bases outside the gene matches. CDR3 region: CASSSNRGMEQYF. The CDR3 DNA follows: TGTGCCAGCAGTTCCAACAGGGGAATGGAGCAGTACTTC.

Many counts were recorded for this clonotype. This chain's CDR3 is CASSLGQGAGYGYTF. CDR3 DNA sequence: TGTGCCAGCAGTTTGGGACAGGGGGCCGGCTATGGCTACACCTTC. The chain carries TRBV12-3 or TRBV12-4 and TRBJ1-2, with 12 bases identical to TRBD1. This CDR3 is 15 amino acids long. The ends lost 3 bases at V and 4 bases at J; junction bases unmatched: 3.

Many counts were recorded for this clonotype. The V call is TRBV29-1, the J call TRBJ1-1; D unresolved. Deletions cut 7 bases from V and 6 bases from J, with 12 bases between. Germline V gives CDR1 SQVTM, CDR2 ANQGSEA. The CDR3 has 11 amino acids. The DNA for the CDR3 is TGCAGCGCCGGGGAAGTACCTGAAGCTTTCTTT. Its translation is CSAGEVPEAFF.

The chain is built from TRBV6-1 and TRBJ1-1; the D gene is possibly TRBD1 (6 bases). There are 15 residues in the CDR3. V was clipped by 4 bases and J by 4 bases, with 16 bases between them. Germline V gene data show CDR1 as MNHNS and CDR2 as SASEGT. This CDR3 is CASSVTQGSFTEAFF. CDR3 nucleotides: TGTGCCAGCAGTGTAACACAGGGAAGTTTCACTGAAGCTTTCTTT.

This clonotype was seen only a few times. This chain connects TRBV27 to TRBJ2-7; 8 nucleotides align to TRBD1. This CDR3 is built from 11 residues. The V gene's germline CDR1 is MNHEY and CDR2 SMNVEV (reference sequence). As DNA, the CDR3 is TGTGCCAGCAGTTGCGAGACAGGGGCGGACGTC. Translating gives CASSCETGADV.

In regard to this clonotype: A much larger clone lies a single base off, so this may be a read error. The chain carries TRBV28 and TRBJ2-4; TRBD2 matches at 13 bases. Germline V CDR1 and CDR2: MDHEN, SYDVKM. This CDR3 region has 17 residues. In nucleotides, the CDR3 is TGTACCAGCAGTTTGGGACTAGCGGGGCTAGCCAAAAACATTCAGTACTTC. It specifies CTSSLGLAGLAKNIQYF.